Below, 7 T cell receptor beta chains from the same sample are listed, as sequenced in a study of T cell responses to AZD1222 COVID-19 vaccine. Produced via immunoSEQ multiplex PCR; TCRdb's table is partial and in-frame only. In the table there are 150,000 or so clones, around 90% of which are singletons. The input for sequencing was peripheral blood, taken on day 0 of AZD1222 vaccination. Every receptor here comes from an adult in good health.

V usage is TRBV28 and J usage is TRBJ1-5; D not certain. The V end was cut by 6 bases, the J end by 7 bases, with 10 bases between. The CDR3 is 12 amino acids. Germline lookup yields CDR1 MDHEN and CDR2 SYDVKM. CDR3 sequence: CASSGNWQPQHF. The CDR3 nucleotides are TGTGCCAGCAGCGGCAACTGGCAGCCCCAGCATTTT. Using reference TRBV28 and TRBJ1-5 for the parts outside the CDR3, the full variable domain is DVKVTQSSRYLVKRTGEKVFLECVQDMDHENMFWYRQDPGLGLRLIYFSYDVKMKEKGDIPEGYSVSREKKERFSLILESASTNQTSMYLCASSGNWQPQHFGDGTRLSIL.

This chain joins TRBV28 and TRBJ2-2; 7 nucleotides agree with TRBD1. J lost 7 bases, V lost 6 bases, and 11 bases had no gene match. The germline gives CDR1 MDHEN, CDR2 SYDVKM. The CDR3 sequence is 15 residues long. CDR3 DNA sequence: TGTGCCAGCAGGCCCGGGACAGATCAGATCGGGGAGCTGTTTTTT. It yields the protein CASRPGTDQIGELFF.

The chain recombines TRBV5-5 with TRBJ2-1, with 7 positions matching TRBD1. CDR1 and CDR2 (germline): SGHKS, YYEKEE (reference sequence). Trimming took 5 bases from V and 6 from J; bases not matched to a gene: 14. This CDR3 is built from 16 residues. The CDR3 loop is CASRHSTRGPGNEQFF. CDR3 sequence (DNA): TGTGCCAGCAGGCATTCAACAAGGGGGCCAGGCAATGAGCAGTTCTTC.

V and J are TRBV7-8 and TRBJ2-7, with D unresolved. Trimming shortened V by 2 bases and J by 3 bases, and 8 bases separated the two germline ends. The CDR3 totals 13 residues. Germline V lookup: CDR1 SGHVS, CDR2 FQNEAQ. CDR3 loop: CASSLRQDYEQYF. CDR3 in DNA: TGTGCCAGCAGCTTAAGGCAGGACTACGAGCAGTACTTC.

This chain joins TRBV5-1 and TRBJ1-1; 10 nucleotides line up with TRBD1. V trimming: 1 base; J trimming: 2 bases; junction bases outside the gene matches: 11. Looked up from germline, CDR1 is SGHRS and CDR2 is YFSETQ. The CDR3 has 18 residues. CDR3 amino acids: CASSLFGEGQGLNTEAFF. CDR3 nucleotide sequence: TGCGCCAGCAGCTTGTTCGGGGAGGGACAGGGGTTAAACACTGAAGCTTTCTTT.

The V gene is TRBV10-2, the J gene TRBJ2-2; unclear D gene. The CDR3 contains 14 residues. Germline V gene lookup returns CDR1 WSHSY and CDR2 SAAADI. V was shortened by 7 bases and J by 2 bases, with 11 bases between the two germline ends. The DNA for the CDR3 is TGCGCCAGCACAAAGGGCCGAAACACCGGGGAGCTGTTTTTT. Translating gives CASTKGRNTGELFF.

This sequence joins TRBV7-2 and TRBJ1-2; TRBD1 matches at 7 bases. J gave up 2 bases and V 6 bases, and 6 bases lay outside the gene matches. The CDR3 extends over 14 amino acids. Germline V gene sequence: CDR1 SGHTA, CDR2 FQGNSA. The chain's CDR3 is CASRATGQNYGYTF. In DNA, the CDR3 is TGTGCCAGCAGGGCGACAGGGCAAAACTATGGCTACACCTTC.